The 16 T cell receptor beta chains given below trace back to one sample, sequenced in a study of T cells in Graves' hyperthyroidism and ophthalmopathy. Regions amplified from RNA transcripts were the TCR beta CDR3 regions. The TCR CDR3 was amplified in a first-round RT-PCR using the HTBI primer set. MiXCR, run by TCRdb on the multiplex PCR reads, gives a single entry per CDR3 protein. The data contain 600,000 to 750,000 distinct CDR3 sequences, 15% to 20% of them seen just once; the ten biggest clones take up roughly 15%. Sequences were obtained from blood. The receptors here all came from a man in his fifties or sixties with Graves' hyperthyroidism.

This clonotype showed up just a few times. This chain connects TRBV9 to TRBJ2-5, with 7 positions matching TRBD2. V shed 3 bases and J 3 bases; nucleotides not matched to a gene: 8. The CDR3 extends over 15 amino acids. Germline V CDR1 and CDR2: SGDLS, YYNGEE. The CDR3 loop is CASSDRGGSEETQYF. In DNA form, the CDR3 reads TGTGCCAGCAGCGATCGGGGAGGGTCCGAAGAGACCCAGTACTTC.

The sample holds many counts of this clonotype. The V gene is TRBV2, the J gene TRBJ2-2; D is unclear. This CDR3 is built from 13 residues. Germline CDR1 reads SNHLY; CDR2 reads FYNNEI. V dropped 11 bases and J dropped 5 bases, with 15 bases sitting between them. CDR3 nucleotides: TGTGCCCACGGCAGAAAAGAAACCGGGGAGCTGTTTTTT. Its protein product is CAHGRKETGELFF.

This clonotype has more than one count but fewer than ten. J is TRBJ1-1 and V is TRBV18, with TRBD1 matching over 9 bases. The CDR3 loop spans 15 amino acids. Germline V gene sequence: CDR1 KGHSH, CDR2 LQKENI. After removal of 3 bases from V and 8 bases from J, the junction contained 10 bases not matched to a gene. Written as DNA, the CDR3 is TGTGCCAGCTCACCGGGACAGGGAAGCAACGGGGAAGCTTTCTTT. Amino acid sequence: CASSPGQGSNGEAFF.

This clonotype occurred many times. The gene calls are TRBV24-1 and TRBJ2-3; weak D call: TRBD2 (6 bases). This CDR3 contains 15 residues. V shed 0 bases and J shed 5 bases, with 11 bases lying between them. Germline CDR1 reads KGHDR; CDR2 reads SFDVKD. The CDR3 DNA reads TGTGCCACCAGTGATTTGTCTAGCGCGGGAGATACGCAGTATTTT. It translates to CATSDLSSAGDTQYF.

J is TRBJ2-1 and V is TRBV6-2 or TRBV6-3; 9 nucleotides agree with TRBD2. Per germline, CDR1 MNHEY and CDR2 SVGEGT. V shed 4 bases and J 5 bases; nucleotides not matched to a gene: 3. This CDR3 has 14 amino acids. CDR3 bases: TGTGCCAGCAGTTGGGCTAGCGGGGACAATGAGCAGTTCTTC. Residues: CASSWASGDNEQFF.

This clonotype was found many times. The V and J genes are TRBV5-1 and TRBJ2-5; 11 nucleotides match TRBD2. CDR1 is SGHRS and CDR2 is YFSETQ in the germline V gene. The CDR3 is made up of 14 amino acids. The V and J ends lost 0 bases and 11 bases, in that order; junction bases with no gene match: 6. The CDR3 spells CASSLDLAGGKQYF. The CDR3 bases are TGCGCCAGCAGCTTGGACCTAGCGGGAGGAAAACAGTACTTC.

This clonotype appeared many times. The CDR3 loop is CASSGTDRALIHEQYF. CDR3 sequence (DNA): TGTGCCAGCAGTGGGACGGACAGGGCCCTAATCCACGAGCAGTACTTC. The rearrangement joins TRBV2 to TRBJ2-7; TRBD1 matches 8 bases. The germline CDR1 and CDR2 sequences are SNHLY and FYNNEI. V shed 4 bases and J 5 bases; nucleotides not matched to a gene: 13. The CDR3 runs 16 residues.

This chain joins TRBV28 and TRBJ1-5; possible D gene TRBD1, 6 bases. Germline loops: CDR1 MDHEN, CDR2 SYDVKM. The CDR3 extends over 12 amino acids. The V end lost 10 bases, the J end lost 3 bases, and 10 bases lay between the germline ends. The CDR3 reads CATGDNNQPQHF. CDR3 sequence (DNA): TGTGCCACCGGGGACAACAATCAGCCCCAGCATTTT.

Notes on this clonotype: One junction end does not reproduce the germline sequence, and a read error may be involved. As DNA, the CDR3 is TGCAGTGATAGAAACGGGGACTCCTACGAGCAGTACTTC. Translated, it gives CSDRNGDSYEQYF. The V call is TRBV20-1, the J call TRBJ2-7; TRBD2 is a possible D gene (5 bases). From germline, CDR1 is DFQATT and CDR2 SNEGSKA (reference sequence). The CDR3 consists of 13 residues.

This clonotype was seen a few times. The rearrangement uses TRBV7-3 and TRBJ2-2; TRBD2 matches at 8 bases. This CDR3 spans 17 amino acids. The germline V gene encodes CDR1 SGHTA and CDR2 FQGTGA. Unmatched junction bases numbered 16, after V lost 6 bases and J lost 7 bases. CDR3 region: CASRLQGREGRGGELFF. The CDR3 coding sequence is TGTGCCAGCAGACTACAGGGCCGGGAGGGCCGTGGCGGGGAGCTGTTTTTT.

The chain is built from TRBV10-3 and TRBJ2-1, with 9 positions matching TRBD1. J gave up 0 bases and V 6 bases, and 6 bases lay outside the gene matches. The CDR3 is 16 residues long. Germline CDR1 reads ENHRY; CDR2 reads SYGVKD. This CDR3 is CAISSGTGSSYNEQFF. The CDR3, as DNA: TGTGCCATCAGCTCCGGGACAGGGAGCTCCTACAATGAGCAGTTCTTC.

This clonotype was counted many times. The chain has TRBV29-1 and TRBJ2-3; D gene ambiguous. V shed 4 bases and J shed 2 bases, with 16 bases lying between them. Germline CDR1 reads SQVTM; CDR2 reads ANQGSEA. The CDR3 sequence is 15 residues long. Here the CDR3 DNA reads TGCAGCGTTGCACGTTATATCAGGTTCACAGATACGCAGTATTTT. This sequence encodes CSVARYIRFTDTQYF.

This chain connects TRBV28 to TRBJ2-2; no firm D call. The J call is uncertain, as TRBJ1-1 better fits the DNA end. The CDR3 has 13 amino acids. Germline V lookup: CDR1 MDHEN, CDR2 SYDVKM. DNA for the CDR3: TGTGCCAGCACCTACCGGGAGCCAGCAGGAGCTTTCTTT. This codes for CASTYREPAGAFF.

This clonotype was recorded at least ten times. The chain links TRBV12-3 or TRBV12-4 to TRBJ1-1; D gene unclear. Between the trimmed V and J ends, which lost 6 bases and 0 bases, there was a span of 8 bases. This CDR3 is built from 13 residues. The CDR3 nucleotides read TGTGCCAGCAGCCCGAGAATGAACACTGAAGCTTTCTTT. Translating gives CASSPRMNTEAFF.

The CDR3 DNA reads as TGTGCCAGCTCATCACATAGCTACACTGAAGCTTTCTTT. It specifies CASSSHSYTEAFF. The rearrangement joins TRBV18 to TRBJ1-1, with D unclear. Looked up from germline, CDR1 is KGHSH and CDR2 is LQKENI. There are 13 residues in the CDR3. V lost 5 bases, J lost 3 bases, and 10 bases lay in between. The complete variable domain, with remaining parts taken from reference TRBV18 and TRBJ1-1, reads NAGVMQNPRHLVRRRGQEARLRCSPMKGHSHVYWYRQLPEEGLKFMVYLQKENIIDESGMPKERFSAEFPKEGPSILRIQQVVRGDSAAYFCASSSHSYTEAFFGQGTRLTVV.

The chain carries TRBV6-1 and TRBJ2-1; D ambiguous. Germline CDR1 is MNHNS and CDR2 is SASEGT. Between the trimmed V and J ends, which lost 2 bases and 9 bases, there was a span of 17 bases. The CDR3 is 15 residues long. The CDR3 DNA sequence: TGTGCCAGCAGTGAACCGGTCCTTGGGCGAGGTGAGCAGTTCTTC. Protein: CASSEPVLGRGEQFF.